This T cell receptor (beta chain) was identified during a study of T cell responses to AZD1222 COVID-19 vaccine. General observations from the study: Reportedly, nearly half the spike-specific TCRs target unmutated variant regions. The sample set comprised mostly white British donors with more females, and clonal diversity was possibly underestimated.

Libraries were prepared by immunoSEQ multiplex PCR; TCRdb keeps only in-frame clonotypes and omits some of them. The sample lists some 130,000 clones, over 85% seen once, with under 2% in the top ten. This CDR3 has 12 residues. Germline CDR1 and CDR2: SQVTM and ANQGSEA. V shed 5 bases and J shed 1 base, with 8 bases lying between them. Regarding this clone: What it recognizes is unknown.

The gene calls are TRBV29-1 and TRBJ1-1; D ambiguous. The receptor was derived from an adult in good health. The sample in question was peripheral blood, obtained on day 0 of AZD1222 vaccination. The CDR3 is CSVRRSNTEAFF. The CDR3 nucleotides read TGCAGCGTTCGACGGTCGAACACTGAAGCTTTCTTT.